The 16 T cell receptor beta chains in this list originate from one sample, sequenced in a study of tissue T cells after allogeneic stem cell transplantation. The protocol was immunoSEQ multiplex PCR, while the TCRdb copy is restricted to in-frame clones and leaves out a portion. The sample records fewer than 1,500 clones, under 60% being singletons. Time point given: mouse harvest day 14 after allogeneic transplant. Mouse grafts combined 10^7 T-cell-depleted bone marrow cells with 10^6 splenic CD5+ T cells. The source material was gut tissue. These receptors were collected from a female BALB/c mouse given C57BL/6 T cells with graft-versus-host disease after an allogeneic hematopoietic cell transplant.

Of note for this clone: Mouse names are used for the genes. The DNA ends 1 residue before the CDR3 does, and the rest of the CDR3 is filled in from the germline J gene. The chain combines TRBV24 with TRBJ2-5, with 12 bases that match TRBD2. The J segment lost 0 bases and the V segment lost 4 bases, leaving 8 bases of the junction unmatched. This CDR3 region has 18 residues. Germline loops: CDR1 KGHTA, CDR2 FRNEEI. CDR3 DNA (partial): TGTGCCAGCAGTCGCCGGGACTGGGGGGCCTATAACCAAGACACCCAGTAC. The encoded protein is CASSRRDWGAYNQDTQY. The entire CDR3 is CASSRRDWGAYNQDTQYF.

This clone occurred a few times. Here the gene names and germline are mouse. The CDR3 is cut off 1 residue early in the read; its end comes from the germline J gene. This chain connects TRBV12-1 to TRBJ2-7; 12 bases align to TRBD2. The V and J ends lost 2 bases and 0 bases, in that order; junction bases with no gene match: 7. This CDR3 spans 17 amino acids. Per germline, CDR1 SGHSN and CDR2 HYEKVE. Partial CDR3 DNA: TGTGCCAGCTCTCGCGACTGGGGGGGCGCGGGCTCCTATGAACAGTAC. Translation gives CASSRDWGGAGSYEQY. The whole CDR3 sequence is CASSRDWGGAGSYEQYF.

About this clone itself: Gene labels here are mouse ones. Read sequence stops 1 residue before the CDR3 end, and the germline J gene provides the missing end. The V gene is TRBV19, the J gene TRBJ1-2; 12 positions agree with TRBD1. From germline, CDR1 is FNHDT and CDR2 SITEND (reference sequence). The CDR3 spans 18 residues. The trim removed 5 bases at V and 1 base at J, leaving 12 bases unmatched. CDR3 DNA, as far as it was read: TGTGCCAGCAGCCGGGACAGGGGGCGCCGAGGGGGAAACTCCGACTACACC. This sequence encodes CASSRDRGRRGGNSDYT. From start to end, the CDR3 is CASSRDRGRRGGNSDYTF.

A note on this clone: Gene labels here are mouse ones. Read sequence stops 1 residue before the CDR3 end, and the germline J gene provides the missing end. This chain uses TRBV20 with TRBJ2-4, with D maybe TRBD2 (6 bases). This CDR3 is built from 15 residues. Germline CDR1 and CDR2: GFQATS and STVNSAI. Trimming took off 0 bases at V and 0 bases at J, with 10 bases between the two ends. This CDR3 reads CGARDWGYSQNTLYF. Partial CDR3 DNA: TGTGGTGCTAGGGACTGGGGTTATAGTCAAAACACCTTGTAC.

Notes on this clone: Any gene name here is a mouse gene name. The read is 1 residue too short to cover the CDR3 end, so that end is filled in from the germline J gene. V and J are TRBV13-2 and TRBJ1-6; D is unclear. TRBJ1-6 has ORF status, its function being uncertain. The length of the CDR3 is 14 residues. Germline V gene sequence: CDR1 NNHNN, CDR2 SYGAGS (reference sequence). V dropped 5 bases and J dropped 0 bases, with 6 bases sitting between them. The CDR3 spells CASGQSSYNSPLYF. The covered CDR3 bases are TGTGCCAGCGGGCAGAGTTCCTATAATTCGCCCCTCTAC.

With respect to this clone: The gene names given are mouse names. The DNA ends 1 residue before the CDR3 does, and the rest of the CDR3 is filled in from the germline J gene. This chain connects TRBV4 to TRBJ2-4; D possibly corresponds to TRBD2 (5 bases). This CDR3 has 14 residues. Germline V gene sequence: CDR1 LGHDT, CDR2 YNNKQL (reference sequence). V was clipped by 5 bases and J by 0 bases, with 9 bases between them. CDR3 region: CASSPTASQNTLYF. The sequenced CDR3 bases are TGTGCCAGCAGCCCGACTGCTAGTCAAAACACCTTGTAC.

This clone came up a few times. Any gene name here is a mouse gene name. The CDR3 end is not reached by the read, which stops 1 residue before it; the germline J gene fills it in. This chain uses TRBV26 with TRBJ2-7, with 8 bases fitting TRBD1. CDR1 and CDR2 (germline): KGHPV, FQNQEV (reference sequence). This CDR3 has 12 amino acids. The junction had 0 bases not matched to a gene; V was cut back by 4 bases and J by 4 bases. The CDR3 is CASSRTGYEQYF. The part of the CDR3 DNA that was read is TGTGCCAGCAGTCGGACAGGGTATGAACAGTAC. Combining the CDR3 with reference TRBV26 and TRBJ2-7 gives the whole variable domain NSKVIQTPRYLVKGQGQKAKMRCIPEKGHPVVFWYQQNKNNEFKFLINFQNQEVLQQIDMTEKRFSAECPSNSPCSLEIQSSEAGDSALYLCASSRTGYEQYFGPGTRLTVL.

Concerning this clone itself: Genes and germline are mouse. The read stops 1 residue short of the end of the CDR3; the missing end is completed from the germline J gene. This rearrangement joins TRBV29 to TRBJ2-5; D not resolved. Germline V gene data show CDR1 as MSHET and CDR2 as SYDVDS. Trimming stripped 1 base from V and 0 bases from J, with 8 bases between. CDR3 length equals 15 residues. This chain's CDR3 is CASSLLADNQDTQYF. Incomplete CDR3 DNA: TGTGCTAGCAGTTTATTGGCAGATAACCAAGACACCCAGTAC.

As for this clone: Mouse gene names and germline throughout. Read coverage stops 1 residue before the CDR3 terminus; the germline J gene supplies the remainder. The chain recombines TRBV3 with TRBJ2-5; D not resolved. Germline CDR1 SNHLY, CDR2 FYNGKV (reference sequence). The CDR3 contains 12 residues. Trimming removed 0 bases at V and 6 bases at J, with 4 bases between. The CDR3 bases that were read are TGTGCCAGCAGCTTAGCTGGGGACACCCAGTAC. This encodes CASSLAGDTQY. The whole CDR3 protein reads CASSLAGDTQYF.

This clone is categorized as large (0.1 to 1%). Mouse germline and gene names are used. The CDR3 extends 1 residue past the end of the read, so its final part is completed from the germline J gene. The chain employs TRBV3 and TRBJ2-7; 7 bases map to TRBD1. CDR1 and CDR2 from the germline V gene are SNHLY and FYNGKV (reference sequence). This CDR3 comprises 11 residues. V lost 6 bases to trimming and J lost 4 bases; unmatched junction nucleotides: 0. CDR3 DNA (partial): TGTGCCAGCAGGGGACAGTATGAACAGTAC. Encoded protein: CASRGQYEQY. The complete CDR3 reads CASRGQYEQYF.

As regards this clone: Here the gene names and germline are mouse. The CDR3 end lies 1 residue beyond the end of the read and is filled in from the germline J gene. The rearrangement uses TRBV4 and TRBJ2-3; 8 bases match TRBD2. V lost 4 bases to trimming and J lost 3 bases; unmatched junction nucleotides: 0. CDR3 length equals 13 residues. Germline V CDR1 and CDR2: LGHDT, YNNKQL (reference sequence). CDR3 DNA (partial): TGTGCCAGCAGCTCTGGGGGGGCAGAAACGCTGTAT. It encodes CASSSGGAETLY. From start to end, the CDR3 is CASSSGGAETLYF.

Remarks on this clone: The genes and germline here are from mouse. The CDR3 end lies 1 residue beyond the end of the read and is filled in from the germline J gene. The chain carries TRBV23 and TRBJ1-5. Germline V lookup: CDR1 KGHTA, CDR2 FQNQQP. The CDR3 is 15 residues long. The covered CDR3 bases are TGCTCCAGCAGTCAGGGTCCGGGCAACAACCAGGCTCCGCTT. This encodes CSSSQGPGNNQAPL. The CDR3, in full, reads CSSSQGPGNNQAPLF. The full variable domain, rest sourced from reference TRBV23 and TRBJ1-5, is DAAVTQKPRYLIKMKGQEAEMKCIPEKGHTAVFWYQQKQSKELKFLIYFQNQQPLDQIDMVKERFSAVCPSSSLCSLGIRTCEAEDSALYLCSSSQGPGNNQAPLFGEGTRLSVL.

A word on this clone: Germline and genes: mouse. The CDR3 region is CASSPGLGGGAETLYF. The sequenced part of the CDR3 DNA is TGTGCCAGCAGCCCCGGACTGGGGGGCGGTGCAGAAACGCTGTAT. The V call is TRBV3, the J call TRBJ2-3; TRBD2 agrees at 11 bases. The CDR3 end is not reached by the read, which stops 1 residue before it; the germline J gene fills it in. In germline, CDR1 is SNHLY, CDR2 FYNGKV (reference sequence). This CDR3 is built from 16 residues. Germline trimming cut 5 bases from V and 1 base from J; bases unmatched to any gene: 5.

About this clone: Gene names and germline match the mouse. With the read ending 1 residue before the CDR3 end, the germline J gene is used to fill in that end. This chain joins TRBV3 and TRBJ2-5; TRBD2 is a possible D gene (6 bases). The CDR3 spans 14 residues. The V gene lost 1 base and the J gene lost 3 bases, with 8 bases spanning the gap. Germline CDR1 reads SNHLY; CDR2 reads FYNGKV (reference sequence). The CDR3 spells CASSLGGGQDTQYF. The CDR3 bases that were read are TGTGCCAGCAGCTTAGGTGGGGGTCAAGACACCCAGTAC.

Comment on this clone: Mouse gene names and germline throughout. Sequencing ends 1 residue short of the CDR3 end; the germline J gene provides the rest. The rearrangement joins TRBV26 to TRBJ2-3; tentatively, D is TRBD2 (6 bases). The CDR3 is 15 amino acids. V was shortened by 0 bases and J by 0 bases, with 7 bases between the two germline ends. CDR1 is KGHPV and CDR2 is FQNQEV in the germline V gene (reference sequence). The CDR3 spells CASSLSWGSAETLYF. Partial CDR3 DNA: TGTGCCAGCAGTCTGTCCTGGGGTAGTGCAGAAACGCTGTAT.

A word on this clone: The genes are named according to mouse. The CDR3 end falls 1 residue outside the read, so it is completed with the germline J gene. The rearrangement links TRBV15 to TRBJ1-1; no reliable D call. V shed 2 bases and J shed 0 bases, with 4 bases lying between them. This CDR3 is built from 13 residues. Germline CDR1 SGHND, CDR2 FRSKSL. The CDR3 sequence is CASSLPANTEVFF. The CDR3 DNA, read in part, is TGTGCCAGCAGTTTACCAGCAAACACAGAAGTCTTC.